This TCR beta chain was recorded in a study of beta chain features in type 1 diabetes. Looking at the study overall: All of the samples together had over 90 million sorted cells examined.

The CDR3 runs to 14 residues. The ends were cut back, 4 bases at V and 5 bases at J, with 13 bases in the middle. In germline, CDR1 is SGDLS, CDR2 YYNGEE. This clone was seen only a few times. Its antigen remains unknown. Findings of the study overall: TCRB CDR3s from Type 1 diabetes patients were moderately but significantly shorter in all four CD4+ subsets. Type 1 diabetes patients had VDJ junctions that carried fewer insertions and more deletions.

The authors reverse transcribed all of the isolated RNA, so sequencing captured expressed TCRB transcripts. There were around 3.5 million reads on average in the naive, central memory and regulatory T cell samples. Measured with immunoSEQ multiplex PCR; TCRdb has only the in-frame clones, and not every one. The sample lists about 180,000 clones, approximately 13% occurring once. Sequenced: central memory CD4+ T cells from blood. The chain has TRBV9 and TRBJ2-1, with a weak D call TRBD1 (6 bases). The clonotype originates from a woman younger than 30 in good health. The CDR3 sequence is CASSFETGNNEQFF. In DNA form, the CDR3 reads TGTGCCAGCAGCTTTGAAACAGGGAACAATGAGCAGTTCTTC.